This T cell receptor (beta chain) was recovered during a study of OX40 agonist ivuxolimab in advanced cancers. CDR1 is WNHNN, CDR2 SYGVQD, per germline (reference sequence). The CDR3 is 15 residues long. The J segment lost 7 bases and the V segment lost 3 bases, leaving 11 bases of the junction unmatched. The repertoire was sequenced with immunoSEQ multiplex PCR; TCRdb's copy has only in-frame clones and lacks some. Among tens of thousands of clones, 75% to 90% were seen once, and the ten largest hold under 20%. This clone was seen a handful of times. The receptor was derived from an adult with an advanced solid tumor such as melanoma, head and neck, liver or kidney cancer. The input for sequencing was CD4+ or CD8+ T cells sorted from blood, taken in a trial of the OX40 agonist ivuxolimab. This rearrangement joins TRBV10-1 to TRBJ2-7; TRBD1 matches 8 bases. This CDR3 reads CASSEPGQALCEQYF. CDR3 DNA sequence: TGCGCCAGCAGTGAACCGGGACAGGCCCTTTGTGAGCAGTACTTC.